This T cell receptor (beta chain) was recorded in a study of control samples from healthy donors and cancer patients. Sequencing used immunoSEQ multiplex PCR; TCRdb keeps in-frame clones, though not all of them. The sample lists more than 80,000 clones, more than 85% occurring once. CDR3 size: 15 residues. Between the trimmed V and J ends, which lost 0 bases and 3 bases, there was a span of 12 bases. Germline V gene data show CDR1 as SGHRS and CDR2 as YFSETQ. Material for sequencing was blood. This chain connects TRBV5-1 to TRBJ1-2; tentative D call: TRBD1 (6 bases). The clonotype originates from a young man in good health. CDR3 protein: CASSLASGAHYGYTF. The CDR3 DNA sequence: TGCGCCAGCAGCTTGGCCTCGGGGGCCCACTATGGCTACACCTTC.